By share of the sample, the clone carrying this T cell receptor beta chain is medium-sized. This sample also contains other DNA sequences that code for the same CDR3. These data belong to a study of OX40 agonist ivuxolimab in advanced cancers. TCRdb keeps only in-frame clones here, not all; method: immunoSEQ multiplex PCR. The sample yields some 15,000 clones, about 77% seen once. The CDR3 is made up of 13 amino acids. The V segment lost 3 bases and the J segment 13 bases; nucleotides outside the gene matches: 2. CDR1 LNHDA and CDR2 SQIVND come from the germline V gene (reference sequence). The chain links TRBV19 to TRBJ2-1; 14 bases line up with TRBD2. This receptor was taken from an adult with an advanced solid tumor such as melanoma, head and neck, liver or kidney cancer. The source material was CD4+ or CD8+ T cells sorted from blood, sampled in a trial of the OX40 agonist ivuxolimab. The CDR3 loop reads CASSMGTSGSQFF. CDR3 nucleotides: TGTGCCAGTAGTATGGGGACTAGCGGGAGCCAGTTCTTC.